The rows below give T cell receptor beta chains drawn from one sample of a study of blood T cell repertoires in COVID-19. This table comes from immunoSEQ multiplex PCR, and its TCRdb copy is limited to in-frame clones, with some not included. The repertoire has about 210,000 clones, over 75% of them found once; the top ten carry about 9.3%. The sample comprised PBMCs or T cells enriched from blood (not recorded which). These receptors all come from a man aged 35 to 55 who had recovered from COVID-19. The CDR3 runs from the conserved cysteine through the conserved F or W. The D gene is left open where the match is weak. For some rows the clone size is stated as once, few or many, or as a class when expanded; others skip it.

v_gene	d_gene	j_gene	abundance	CDR3nt	CDR3aa
TRBV7-9	.	TRBJ2-1	few	TGTGCCAGCAGCAACCGGGATCCAGTAACGCAGTTCTTC	CASSNRDPVTQFF
TRBV2	TRBD1	TRBJ1-6	.	TGTGCCAGCAGGAGGAGGGACAGGGGTAATTCACCCCTCCACTTT	CASRRRDRGNSPLHF
TRBV2	.	TRBJ1-5	.	TGTGCCAGCAGTGAAATAGTTAGCAATCAGCCCCAGCATTTT	CASSEIVSNQPQHF
TRBV5-6	.	TRBJ1-2	.	TGTGCCAGCAACCCGTCGGGACAAGTCTATGGCTACACCTTC	CASNPSGQVYGYTF
TRBV6-5	TRBD2	TRBJ2-1	.	TGTGCCAGTTCTAGCGGTCCCTACAATGAGCAGTTCTTC	CASSSGPYNEQFF
TRBV5-1	.	TRBJ2-1	.	TGCGCCAGCAGCTTTTCGGGGGTCTCCTACAATGAGCAGTTCTTC	CASSFSGVSYNEQFF
TRBV7-9	TRBD1	TRBJ1-1	.	TGTGCCAGCAGCTTAGGACAGGGGAATGAAGCTTTCTTT	CASSLGQGNEAFF
TRBV4-1	.	TRBJ2-3	.	TGCGCCAGCAGTTCCGGGGAGTCAGATACGCAGTATTTT	CASSSGESDTQYF
TRBV3-1/TRBV3-2	.	TRBJ2-1	.	TGTGCCAGCAGCCAAGAACTAGCAGTCTACAATGAGCAGTTCTTC	CASSQELAVYNEQFF
TRBV7-2	TRBD1	TRBJ2-5	.	TGTGCCAGCAGCCGCAGACAGGGACAGGGGGAGACCCAGTACTTC	CASSRRQGQGETQYF
TRBV27	TRBD2	TRBJ2-7	once	TGTGCCAGCAAGCGGGGGGGCCGGTCCTACGAGCAGTACTTC	CASKRGGRSYEQYF
TRBV15	.	TRBJ2-7	many	TGTGCCACCAGCAGGACCGGGACACGGGCCTACGAGCAGTACTTC	CATSRTGTRAYEQYF
TRBV9	.	TRBJ1-2	.	TGTGCCAGCAGCGTAGAAGGGCAGGGAGGCTATGGCTACACCTTC	CASSVEGQGGYGYTF
TRBV5-1	.	TRBJ1-1	.	TGCGCCAGCAGCCCCGGTCCCTCTGCCTGGAACACTGAAGCTTTCTTT	CASSPGPSAWNTEAFF
TRBV6-5	.	TRBJ2-7	.	TGTGCCAGCAGTTCGGGAACCTACGAGCAGTACTTC	CASSSGTYEQYF
TRBV12-3/TRBV12-4	TRBD1	TRBJ1-1	.	TGTGCCAGCAGTTCCCAGGGGGCCACTGAAGCTTTCTTT	CASSSQGATEAFF
TRBV2	TRBD1	TRBJ1-3	.	TGTGCCAGCAGGGTTGGACAGGGGAGTGGAAACACCATATATTTT	CASRVGQGSGNTIYF
TRBV15	.	TRBJ1-5	.	TGTGCCACCAGCAGAGAAGGACAGTCAAGGAGGCAGCCCCAGCATTTT	CATSREGQSRRQPQHF
TRBV6-5	TRBD2	TRBJ2-7	.	TGTGCCAGCGGGACTAGCGGCTACGAGCAGTACTTC	CASGTSGYEQYF
TRBV11-3	.	TRBJ1-1	.	TGTGCCAGCAGCTTAGAAATCGACACTGAAGCTTTCTTT	CASSLEIDTEAFF
TRBV7-9	.	TRBJ2-7	.	TGTGCCAGCAGCTTTCAGGGATACGAGCAGTACTTC	CASSFQGYEQYF
TRBV4-2	.	TRBJ2-7	.	TGTGCCAGCAGCCAAGAAACAAGTTACGAGCAGTACTTC	CASSQETSYEQYF
TRBV30	.	TRBJ1-1	.	TGTGCCTGGGACCCCGACAGTAACACTGAAGCTTTCTTT	CAWDPDSNTEAFF
TRBV15	.	TRBJ2-3	.	TGTGCCACCAGCAGAGTATCCACAGATACGCAGTATTTT	CATSRVSTDTQYF
TRBV3-1/TRBV3-2	.	TRBJ2-3	.	TGTGCCAGCAGCCAAGGACAGGGCACAGATACGCAGTATTTT	CASSQGQGTDTQYF
TRBV5-1	TRBD1	TRBJ2-1	.	TGCGCCAGCAGCCATATGGGACAGGGAGGCCTCAATGAGCAGTTCTTC	CASSHMGQGGLNEQFF
TRBV5-1	TRBD1	TRBJ1-2	.	TGCGCCAGCAGCTTGGTGCCGGGACAGGGCCTTTCTGGCTACACCTTC	CASSLVPGQGLSGYTF
TRBV5-4	TRBD1	TRBJ1-2	.	TGTGCCAGCAGCATCGACAGGGCTGCTAACTATGGCTACACCTTC	CASSIDRAANYGYTF